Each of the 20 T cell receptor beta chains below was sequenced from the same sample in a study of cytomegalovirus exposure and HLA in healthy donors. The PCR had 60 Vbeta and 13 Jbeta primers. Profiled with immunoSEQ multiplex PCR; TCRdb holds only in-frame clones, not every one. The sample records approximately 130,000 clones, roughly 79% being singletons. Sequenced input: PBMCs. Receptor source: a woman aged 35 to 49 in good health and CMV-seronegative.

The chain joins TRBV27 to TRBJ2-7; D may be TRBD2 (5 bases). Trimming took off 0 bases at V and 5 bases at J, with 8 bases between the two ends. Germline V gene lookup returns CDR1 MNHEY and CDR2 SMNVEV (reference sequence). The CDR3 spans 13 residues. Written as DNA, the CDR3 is TGTGCCAGCAGTTTATCGACGGGGAACGAGCAGTACTTC. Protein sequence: CASSLSTGNEQYF.

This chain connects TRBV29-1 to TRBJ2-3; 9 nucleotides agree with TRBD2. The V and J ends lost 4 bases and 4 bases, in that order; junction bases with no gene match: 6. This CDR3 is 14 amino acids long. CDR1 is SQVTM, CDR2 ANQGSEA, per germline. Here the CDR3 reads CSVVWRGGPDTQYF. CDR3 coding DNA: TGCAGCGTTGTTTGGCGGGGGGGCCCAGATACGCAGTATTTT.

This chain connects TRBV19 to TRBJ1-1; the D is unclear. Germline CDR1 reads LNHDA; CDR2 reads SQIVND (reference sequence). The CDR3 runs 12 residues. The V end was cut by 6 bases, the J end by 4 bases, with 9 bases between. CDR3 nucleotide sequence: TGTGCCAGTAGCCTGGGAGTCACTGAAGCTTTCTTT. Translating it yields CASSLGVTEAFF. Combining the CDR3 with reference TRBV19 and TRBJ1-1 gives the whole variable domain DGGITQSPKYLFRKEGQNVTLSCEQNLNHDAMYWYRQDPGQGLRLIYYSQIVNDFQKGDIAEGYSVSREKKESFPLTVTSAQKNPTAFYLCASSLGVTEAFFGQGTRLTVV.

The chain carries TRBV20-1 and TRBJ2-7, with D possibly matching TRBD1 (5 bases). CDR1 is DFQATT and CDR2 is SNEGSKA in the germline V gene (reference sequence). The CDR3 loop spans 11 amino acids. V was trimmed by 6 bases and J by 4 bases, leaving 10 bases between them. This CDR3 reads CSAPTEYEQYF. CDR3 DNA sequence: TGCAGTGCCCCGACAGAATACGAGCAGTACTTC.

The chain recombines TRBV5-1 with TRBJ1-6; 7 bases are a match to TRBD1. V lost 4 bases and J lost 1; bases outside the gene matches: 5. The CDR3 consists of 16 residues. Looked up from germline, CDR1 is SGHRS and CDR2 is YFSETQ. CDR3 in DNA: TGCGCCAGCAGCCCACAGGGGAGGTCCTATAATTCACCCCTCCACTTT. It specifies CASSPQGRSYNSPLHF.

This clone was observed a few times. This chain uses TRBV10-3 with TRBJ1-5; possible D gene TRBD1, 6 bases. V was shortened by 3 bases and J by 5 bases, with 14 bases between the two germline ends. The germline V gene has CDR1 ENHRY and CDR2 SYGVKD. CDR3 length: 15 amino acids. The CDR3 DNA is TGTGCCATCAGTGATCAGGGGAGTGAAGATCAGCCCCAGCATTTT. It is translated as CAISDQGSEDQPQHF.

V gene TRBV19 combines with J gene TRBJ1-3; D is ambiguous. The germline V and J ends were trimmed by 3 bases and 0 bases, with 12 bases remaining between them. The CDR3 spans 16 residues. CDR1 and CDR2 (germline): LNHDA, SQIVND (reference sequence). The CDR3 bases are TGTGCCAGTAGTATTGGTCCGGGTGACTCTGGAAACACCATATATTTT. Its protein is CASSIGPGDSGNTIYF.

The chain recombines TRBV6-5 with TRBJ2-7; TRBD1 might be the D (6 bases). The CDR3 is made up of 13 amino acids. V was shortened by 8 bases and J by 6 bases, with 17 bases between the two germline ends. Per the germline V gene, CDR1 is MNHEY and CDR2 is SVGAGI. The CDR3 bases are TGTGCCAGCGGCCAAGGGGGTGGGTCCGAGCAGTACTTC. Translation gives CASGQGGGSEQYF.

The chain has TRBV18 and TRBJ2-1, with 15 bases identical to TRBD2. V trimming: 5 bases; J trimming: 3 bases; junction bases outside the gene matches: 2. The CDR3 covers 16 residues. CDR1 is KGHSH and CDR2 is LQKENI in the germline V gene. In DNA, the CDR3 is TGTGCCAGCTCAGGGACTAGCGGGGGGTACTACAATGAGCAGTTCTTC. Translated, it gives CASSGTSGGYYNEQFF.

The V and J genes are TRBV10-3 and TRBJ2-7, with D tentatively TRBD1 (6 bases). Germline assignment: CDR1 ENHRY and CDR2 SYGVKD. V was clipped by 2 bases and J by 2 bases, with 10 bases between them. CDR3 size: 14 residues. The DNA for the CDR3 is TGTGCCATCAGTGAGGGGGACATACCCTACGAGCAGTACTTC. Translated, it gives CAISEGDIPYEQYF.

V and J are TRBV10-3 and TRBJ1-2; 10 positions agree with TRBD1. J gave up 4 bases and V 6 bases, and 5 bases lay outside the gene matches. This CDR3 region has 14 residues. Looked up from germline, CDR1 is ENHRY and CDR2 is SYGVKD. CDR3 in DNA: TGTGCCATCAGCCCGGGACAGGGGTTCTATGGCTACACCTTC. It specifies CAISPGQGFYGYTF.

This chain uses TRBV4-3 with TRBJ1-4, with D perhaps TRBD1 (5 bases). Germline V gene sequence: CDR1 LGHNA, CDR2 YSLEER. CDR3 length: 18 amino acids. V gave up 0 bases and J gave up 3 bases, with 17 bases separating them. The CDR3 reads CASSQDLRGGTANEKLFF. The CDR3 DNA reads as TGCGCCAGCAGCCAAGATCTCCGAGGCGGGACGGCTAATGAAAAACTGTTTTTT.

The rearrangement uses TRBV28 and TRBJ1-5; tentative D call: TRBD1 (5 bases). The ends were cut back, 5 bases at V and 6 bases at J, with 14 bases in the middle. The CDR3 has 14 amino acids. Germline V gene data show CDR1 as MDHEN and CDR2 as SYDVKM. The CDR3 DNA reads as TGTGCCAGCAGTGGGGGGGGAGGCGGTCAGCCCCAGCATTTT. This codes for CASSGGGGGQPQHF.

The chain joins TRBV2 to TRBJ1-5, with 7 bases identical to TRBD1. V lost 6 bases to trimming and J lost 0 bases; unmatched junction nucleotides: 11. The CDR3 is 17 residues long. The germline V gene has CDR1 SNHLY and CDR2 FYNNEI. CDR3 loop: CASRDRTGSDSNQPQHF. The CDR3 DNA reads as TGTGCCAGCAGAGACCGGACAGGAAGTGATAGCAATCAGCCCCAGCATTTT. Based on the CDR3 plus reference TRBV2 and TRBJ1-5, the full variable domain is EPEVTQTPSHQVTQMGQEVILRCVPISNHLYFYWYRQILGQKVEFLVSFYNNEISEKSEIFDDQFSVERPDGSNFTLKIRSTKLEDSAMYFCASRDRTGSDSNQPQHFGDGTRLSIL.

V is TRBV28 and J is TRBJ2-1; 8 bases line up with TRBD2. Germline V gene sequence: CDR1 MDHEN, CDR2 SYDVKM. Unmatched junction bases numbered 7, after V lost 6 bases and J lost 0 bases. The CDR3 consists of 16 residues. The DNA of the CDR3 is TGTGCCAGCAGCGAGCGGGGGCTCAGCTCCTACAATGAGCAGTTCTTC. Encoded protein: CASSERGLSSYNEQFF.

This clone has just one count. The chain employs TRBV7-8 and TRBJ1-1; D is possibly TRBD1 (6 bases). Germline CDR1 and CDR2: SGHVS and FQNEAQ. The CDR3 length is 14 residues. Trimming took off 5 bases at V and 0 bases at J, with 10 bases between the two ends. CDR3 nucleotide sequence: TGTGCCAGCAGCCGGGACACCTTGAACACTGAAGCTTTCTTT. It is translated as CASSRDTLNTEAFF.

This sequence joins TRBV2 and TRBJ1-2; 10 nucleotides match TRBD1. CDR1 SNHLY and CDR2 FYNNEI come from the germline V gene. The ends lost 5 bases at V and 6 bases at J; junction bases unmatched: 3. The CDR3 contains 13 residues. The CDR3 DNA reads TGTGCCAGCAGTACGGACAGGGGGAATGGCTACACCTTC. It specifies CASSTDRGNGYTF.

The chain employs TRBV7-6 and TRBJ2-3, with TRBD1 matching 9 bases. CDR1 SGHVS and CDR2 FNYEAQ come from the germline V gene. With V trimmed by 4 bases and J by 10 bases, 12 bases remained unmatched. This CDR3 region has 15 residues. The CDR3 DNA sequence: TGTGCCAGCAGCTCACCTCAACCGGGACAGGGACCGCAGTATTTT. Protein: CASSSPQPGQGPQYF.

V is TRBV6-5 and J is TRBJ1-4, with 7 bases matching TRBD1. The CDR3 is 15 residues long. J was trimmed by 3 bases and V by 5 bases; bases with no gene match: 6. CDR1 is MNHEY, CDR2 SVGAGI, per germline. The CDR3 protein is CASSLTGPSNEKLFF. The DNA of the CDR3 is TGTGCCAGCAGTCTGACAGGGCCGTCTAATGAAAAACTGTTTTTT.

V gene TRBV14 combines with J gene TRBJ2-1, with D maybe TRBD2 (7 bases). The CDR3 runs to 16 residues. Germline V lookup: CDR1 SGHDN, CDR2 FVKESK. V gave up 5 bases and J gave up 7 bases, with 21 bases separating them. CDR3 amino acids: CASSALYGGGPNEQFF. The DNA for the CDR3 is TGTGCCAGCAGCGCCCTGTATGGGGGGGGGCCGAATGAGCAGTTCTTC. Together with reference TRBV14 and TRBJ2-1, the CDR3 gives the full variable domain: EAGVTQFPSHSVIEKGQTVTLRCDPISGHDNLYWYRRVMGKEIKFLLHFVKESKQDESGMPNNRFLAERTGGTYSTLKVQPAELEDSGVYFCASSALYGGGPNEQFFGPGTRLTVL.